Described below is a single T cell receptor beta chain sequence and its context. Its specificity is unknown. This CDR3 region has 15 residues. The ends lost 11 bases at V and 0 bases at J; junction bases unmatched: 7. The germline gives CDR1 MNHEY, CDR2 SVGAGI. This sample was included in a study of cytomegalovirus exposure and HLA in healthy donors. About the study: HLA-typed donors were the source of about 90 million unique TCRs held in an early data release.

Overall study results and limits: An analysis that came later showed most CMV-associated TCR beta chains appearing HLA-restricted. Sequencing depth roughly uniform across donors was assumed in presence/absence analyses. It has been reported that TCR beta sequences accurately predicted the HLA-A and HLA-B alleles of most subjects.

The PCR employed 60 Vbeta primers together with 13 Jbeta primers. Produced via immunoSEQ multiplex PCR; TCRdb's table is partial and in-frame only. The profile shows some 130,000 clones, about 70% of them singletons. This receptor was taken from a woman aged 55-70 years in good health and CMV-seropositive. Sequencing was carried out using PBMCs. The chain links TRBV6-5 to TRBJ2-6; 7 bases are shared with TRBD1. CDR3 in DNA: TGTGCCGCCCGGACAGGAAACTCTGGGGCCAACGTCCTGACTTTC. It yields the protein CAARTGNSGANVLTF.